The next 5 T cell receptor beta chains were all read from a single sample in a study of graft-versus-host responses after intestinal transplantation. Their antigens remain unidentified. Here immunoSEQ multiplex PCR was the method, and the copy in TCRdb shows in-frame clones only, minus some. The sample lists under 75,000 clones; 90% were seen once. This material consisted of unstimulated CD8+ T cells sorted from spleen or lymph node cells, taken before transplant. The receptors were gathered from a human donor who was the organ donor for an intestinal transplant.

The chain joins TRBV6-5 to TRBJ1-2, with a weak D call TRBD1 (6 bases). Germline-derived CDR1 and CDR2 are MNHEY and SVGAGI. The CDR3 runs 15 residues. Trimming pared 6 bases from V and 5 bases from J, leaving 19 bases between. This chain's CDR3 is CASSTLVDSAYGYTF. The CDR3 DNA reads TGTGCCAGCAGCACCCTCGTGGACAGTGCATATGGCTACACCTTC.

The chain has TRBV4-3 and TRBJ1-2; D unclear. The CDR3 runs to 16 residues. Trimming cost V 2 bases and J 5 bases, with 18 bases left between them. The germline gives CDR1 LGHNA, CDR2 YSLEER. DNA of the CDR3: TGCGCCAGCAGCCAACTAGACTACGGGTCCCCATATGGCTACACCTTC. Protein: CASSQLDYGSPYGYTF.

V is TRBV19 and J is TRBJ1-5, with a possible D match to TRBD1 (5 bases). Germline V gene lookup returns CDR1 LNHDA and CDR2 SQIVND (reference sequence). The CDR3 runs 14 residues. Trimming took off 6 bases at V and 0 bases at J, with 9 bases between the two ends. The CDR3 reads CASSLQGSNQPQHF. The CDR3 bases are TGTGCCAGTAGCCTCCAGGGTAGCAATCAGCCCCAGCATTTT.

V usage is TRBV5-6 and J usage is TRBJ1-2, with D possibly TRBD1 on 6 matching bases. Looked up from germline, CDR1 is SGHDT and CDR2 is YYEEEE. This CDR3 comprises 13 residues. Deletions cut 4 bases from V and 4 bases from J, with 11 bases between. The CDR3 protein is CASSPMDSYGYTF. For the CDR3, the DNA is TGTGCCAGCAGCCCGATGGACAGCTATGGCTACACCTTC.

Remarks on this clone: An end of the junction does not agree with germline; a read error may underlie this. The V call is TRBV7-7, the J call TRBJ2-3, with 11 bases identical to TRBD2. CDR1 and CDR2 from the germline V gene are SSHAT and FNYEAQ (reference sequence). The CDR3 contains 17 residues. CDR3 nucleotide sequence: TGTGCTAGCAGTAACACGTATAGCGGGGGGGTCACAGATACGCAGTATTTT. It translates to CASSNTYSGGVTDTQYF.